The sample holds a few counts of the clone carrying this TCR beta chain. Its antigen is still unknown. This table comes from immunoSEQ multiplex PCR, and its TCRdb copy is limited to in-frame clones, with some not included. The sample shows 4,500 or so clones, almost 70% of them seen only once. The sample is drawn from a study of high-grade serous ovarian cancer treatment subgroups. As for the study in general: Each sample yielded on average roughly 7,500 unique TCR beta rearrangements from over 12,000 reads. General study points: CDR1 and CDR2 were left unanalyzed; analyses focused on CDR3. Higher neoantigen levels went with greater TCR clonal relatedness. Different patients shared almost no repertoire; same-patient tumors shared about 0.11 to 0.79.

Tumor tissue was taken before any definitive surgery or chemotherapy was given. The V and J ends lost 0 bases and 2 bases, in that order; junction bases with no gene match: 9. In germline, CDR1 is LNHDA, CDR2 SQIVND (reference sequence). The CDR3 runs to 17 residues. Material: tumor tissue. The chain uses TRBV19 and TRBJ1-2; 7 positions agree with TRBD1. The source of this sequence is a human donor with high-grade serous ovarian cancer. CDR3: CASSIDPQGISNYGYTF. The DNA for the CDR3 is TGTGCCAGTAGTATAGACCCACAGGGGATATCAAACTATGGCTACACCTTC.